Shown below are 18 T cell receptor beta chains from a single sample sequenced in a study of T-cell memory formation after mild COVID-19. TCRdb redid the calling of the 5' RACE reads with MiXCR, one entry per CDR3 protein. The sample shows about half a million distinct CDR3 sequences, about 18% of them seen only once. Sequencing used PBMCs or a T cell subset sorted from them (not recorded which). Receptors originate from an adult woman who had mild COVID-19 (a few samples of this study predate the infection). Cell type and time point are not known.

The chain joins TRBV6-5 to TRBJ1-4; D is unclear. The CDR3 loop spans 13 amino acids. V was trimmed by 6 bases and J by 7 bases, leaving 12 bases between them. Per germline, CDR1 MNHEY and CDR2 SVGAGI. DNA for the CDR3: TGTGCCAGCAGCGTCCGACTCGGTGAAAAACTGTTTTTT. Protein sequence: CASSVRLGEKLFF.

The chain joins TRBV7-9 to TRBJ1-2; tentatively, D is TRBD1 (5 bases). Between the trimmed V and J ends, which lost 0 bases and 9 bases, there was a span of 11 bases. Germline CDR1 reads SEHNR; CDR2 reads FQNEAQ (reference sequence). The CDR3 length is 13 residues. The CDR3 DNA follows: TGTGCCAGCAGCTTAGCGGGGCGCACTAGCTACACCTTC. The encoded protein is CASSLAGRTSYTF. The variable domain in full, with the rest retrieved from reference TRBV7-9 and TRBJ1-2, is DTGVSQNPRHKITKRGQNVTFRCDPISEHNRLYWYRQTLGQGPEFLTYFQNEAQLEKSRLLSDRFSAERPKGSFSTLEIQRTEQGDSAMYLCASSLAGRTSYTFGSGTRLTVV.

The V and J genes are TRBV6-6 and TRBJ1-2; 7 positions match TRBD1. The length of the CDR3 is 14 residues. Germline V gene sequence: CDR1 MNHNY, CDR2 SVGAGI (reference sequence). V was pared by 5 bases and J by 5 bases, with 8 bases of the junction left unmatched. CDR3 nucleotide sequence: TGTGCCAGCAGTCAGACAGGGTCCTTTTATGGCTACACCTTC. Translated: CASSQTGSFYGYTF.

This rearrangement joins TRBV18 to TRBJ2-3; 7 bases map to TRBD1. V shed 5 bases, J shed 2 bases, and the junction held 10 bases outside the gene matches. Germline CDR1 is KGHSH and CDR2 is LQKENI. The CDR3 covers 16 residues. The DNA for the CDR3 is TGTGCCAGCTCATCGAAGGGACAGATACTCACAGATACGCAGTATTTT. Translated: CASSSKGQILTDTQYF.

The table lists this clonotype with a few counts. The genes are TRBV7-2 and TRBJ2-2, with D tentatively TRBD2 (6 bases). Germline-derived CDR1 and CDR2 are SGHTA and FQGNSA. CDR3 length equals 15 residues. Trimming took off 1 base at V and 2 bases at J, with 8 bases between the two ends. CDR3 nucleotides: TGTGCCAGCAGCTTAGTGGGACTTAACACCGGGGAGCTGTTTTTT. Its protein product is CASSLVGLNTGELFF.

This clonotype has more than one count but fewer than ten. This chain links TRBV5-5 with TRBJ2-7, with D perhaps matching TRBD1 or TRBD2 (6 bases each). The CDR3 extends over 14 amino acids. Between the trimmed V and J ends, which lost 6 bases and 0 bases, there was a span of 13 bases. Germline values: CDR1 SGHKS, CDR2 YYEKEE (reference sequence). In nucleotides, the CDR3 is TGTGCCAGCAACGATTGGGGGGCCTCCTACGAGCAGTACTTC. Protein: CASNDWGASYEQYF.

This clonotype was counted ten times or more. The genes are TRBV7-9 and TRBJ2-3; 9 positions agree with TRBD1. From germline, CDR1 is SEHNR and CDR2 FQNEAQ (reference sequence). This CDR3 is built from 14 residues. The V gene end was trimmed by 5 bases and the J gene end by 7 bases; junction bases not matched to a gene: 7. DNA for the CDR3: TGTGCCAGCAGCATCGACAGGGGGAGAAATACGCAGTATTTT. This encodes CASSIDRGRNTQYF.

The chain recombines TRBV9 with TRBJ1-1, with D possibly being TRBD1 (6 bases). Trimming removed 3 bases from V and 6 bases from J, with 18 bases in between. Germline loops: CDR1 SGDLS, CDR2 YYNGEE. This CDR3 has 15 residues. DNA for the CDR3: TGTGCCAGCAGCGCCCTAGGGGTGGGGGCATCTGAAGCTTTCTTT. Translated: CASSALGVGASEAFF. Looking up the rest from reference TRBV9 and TRBJ1-1 gives the full variable domain: DSGVTQTPKHLITATGQRVTLRCSPRSGDLSVYWYQQSLDQGLQFLIQYYNGEERAKGNILERFSAQQFPDLHSELNLSSLELGDSALYFCASSALGVGASEAFFGQGTRLTVV.

This clonotype appeared a few times. V gene TRBV11-2 combines with J gene TRBJ2-3; no clear D gene. V was cut by 5 bases and J by 8 bases, with 5 bases left in between. This CDR3 region has 10 residues. CDR1 and CDR2 from the germline V gene are SGHAT and FQNNGV. In nucleotides, the CDR3 is TGTGCCAGCAGCCTCCTTACGCAGTATTTT. It is translated as CASSLLTQYF.

This clonotype was found a few times. V usage is TRBV4-1 and J usage is TRBJ2-2; D is unresolved. Germline V gives CDR1 MGHRA, CDR2 YSYEKL. The CDR3 covers 16 residues. V was clipped by 1 base and J by 0 bases, with 9 bases between them. As DNA, the CDR3 is TGCGCCAGCAGCCAAGGGGGAATAACGAACACCGGGGAGCTGTTTTTT. It yields the protein CASSQGGITNTGELFF.

A few counts support this clonotype. V gene TRBV24-1 combines with J gene TRBJ1-5; 9 bases line up with TRBD1. V lost 9 bases, J lost 6 bases, and 5 bases stayed unmatched. Germline V gives CDR1 KGHDR, CDR2 SFDVKD. CDR3 length: 13 residues. For the CDR3, the DNA is TGTGCCACCTCGGGACAGGGAGGTCAGCCCCAGCATTTT. This sequence encodes CATSGQGGQPQHF.

The chain joins TRBV4-3 to TRBJ1-1, with 7 bases lining up with TRBD1. The CDR3 is 15 amino acids. Germline V lookup: CDR1 LGHNA, CDR2 YSLEER. V shed 0 bases and J 4 bases; nucleotides not matched to a gene: 5. The CDR3 DNA is TGCGCCAGCAGCCAAGACACAGGGGAAGGCACTGAAGCTTTCTTT. Its protein product is CASSQDTGEGTEAFF.

This clonotype has just a few counts. V is TRBV5-1 and J is TRBJ2-5; TRBD2 agrees at 9 bases. There are 14 residues in the CDR3. Germline loops: CDR1 SGHRS, CDR2 YFSETQ. The trim removed 7 bases at V and 5 bases at J, leaving 9 bases unmatched. The CDR3 loop reads CASENSGGGETQYF. Here the CDR3 DNA reads TGCGCCAGCGAAAATAGCGGGGGCGGGGAGACCCAGTACTTC.

This clonotype appeared once. The J gene is TRBJ2-7, the V gene TRBV6-6; 9 positions match TRBD1. Germline V lookup: CDR1 MNHNY, CDR2 SVGAGI (reference sequence). V shed 4 bases and J 3 bases; nucleotides not matched to a gene: 4. CDR3 size: 14 residues. The CDR3 nucleotides are TGTGCCAGCAGTTCGGGACAGGGTTTCTACGAGCAGTACTTC. Amino acid sequence: CASSSGQGFYEQYF.

The chain employs TRBV24-1 and TRBJ1-2; D unresolved. V lost 6 bases to trimming and J lost 5 bases, with 12 bases between them. The CDR3 contains 13 residues. Germline V gene data show CDR1 as KGHDR and CDR2 as SFDVKD. CDR3 amino acids: CATSSGLQYGYTF. The CDR3 DNA sequence: TGTGCCACCAGTTCCGGGCTTCAATATGGCTACACCTTC.

The chain employs TRBV7-3 and TRBJ2-1, with D possibly being TRBD2 (6 bases). V was shortened by 1 base and J by 10 bases, with 11 bases between the two germline ends. This CDR3 region has 13 residues. Germline CDR1 SGHTA, CDR2 FQGTGA. The CDR3 reads CASSLNGGREQFF. The CDR3 DNA is TGTGCCAGCAGCTTAAATGGAGGGCGGGAGCAGTTCTTC.

This clonotype turned up a few times. This rearrangement joins TRBV6-6 to TRBJ2-1; TRBD2 aligns across 9 bases. In germline, CDR1 is MNHNY, CDR2 SVGAGI (reference sequence). The CDR3 consists of 14 residues. With V trimmed by 5 bases and J by 9 bases, 8 bases remained unmatched. The CDR3 is CASSPGLAKSEQFF. The CDR3 DNA sequence: TGTGCCAGCAGTCCGGGACTAGCAAAGAGTGAGCAGTTCTTC.

This clonotype has more than one count but fewer than ten. This chain joins TRBV6-5 and TRBJ1-4; TRBD1 agrees at 7 bases. The CDR3 consists of 14 residues. In germline, CDR1 is MNHEY, CDR2 SVGAGI. DNA for the CDR3: TGTTCTAGACAGGGACAGCGGGGAAATGAAAAACTGTTTTTT. Protein sequence: CSRQGQRGNEKLFF.